This T cell receptor (beta chain) was recovered during a study of blood T cell repertoires in COVID-19. Study at large: Sites in the United States, Italy and Spain provided acute and convalescent COVID-19 samples. Nucleic acid was either cDNA or gDNA, and it came from T cells, B-cell-depleted T cells, or PBMCs.

Trimming left V 1 base short and J 4 bases short, with 5 bases between. Germline V gene lookup returns CDR1 SGHVS and CDR2 FQNEAQ. The CDR3 is made up of 14 amino acids. In the source study's methods: Scientists estimated how many nucleated cells there were by amplifying reference gene primers. Data came from immunoSEQ multiplex PCR; TCRdb stores just in-frame clones and leaves some out. Clonal size and the V and J genes are those of that table, whereas D and trimming came from the DNA. The data hold approximately 52,000 clones, with about 92% observed a single time. The rearrangement links TRBV7-8 to TRBJ1-6; D may be TRBD1 (5 bases). The clonotype comes from a human donor in a cohort sampled during active COVID-19. The sequencing input was peripheral blood. The CDR3 bases are TGTGCCAGCAGCTTAGAGGGGTATAATTCACCCCTCCACTTT. Its translation is CASSLEGYNSPLHF.